A selection of T cell receptor beta chains follows, all from one sample in a study of blood T cell repertoires in COVID-19. Assay: immunoSEQ multiplex PCR; the TCRdb copy retains only in-frame clones and omits some. The sample shows tens of thousands of clones, approximately 82% of them seen only once. The sequenced sample was peripheral blood. These receptors were collected from a human donor in a cohort sampled during active COVID-19. The CDR3 runs from the conserved cysteine through the conserved F or W. Fields, in order: clone size, D gene, J gene, V gene, CDR3 protein, CDR3 DNA. D genes are given only for firm matches. The size entry is marked missing in some rows and otherwise reads once, few, many or a size class.

abundance: .; d_gene: .; j_gene: TRBJ1-2; v_gene: TRBV6-6; CDR3aa: CASSPREPSYGYTF; CDR3nt: TGTGCCAGCAGTCCCCGGGAGCCCTCCTATGGCTACACCTTC
abundance: once; d_gene: .; j_gene: TRBJ2-1; v_gene: TRBV6-5; CDR3aa: CASRGDRYNEQFF; CDR3nt: TGTGCCAGCCGCGGGGACAGATACAATGAGCAGTTCTTC
abundance: .; d_gene: TRBD1; j_gene: TRBJ1-5; v_gene: TRBV18; CDR3aa: CASSPTGEGQPQHF; CDR3nt: TGTGCCAGCTCGCCCACAGGGGAAGGCCAGCCCCAGCATTTT
abundance: .; d_gene: TRBD2; j_gene: TRBJ2-1; v_gene: TRBV9; CDR3aa: CASSAALQLAGGVEQFF; CDR3nt: TGTGCCAGCAGCGCAGCCCTTCAACTAGCGGGAGGAGTCGAGCAGTTCTTC
abundance: .; d_gene: .; j_gene: TRBJ2-3; v_gene: TRBV19; CDR3aa: CASSTGGGVVATDTQYF; CDR3nt: TGTGCCAGTAGTACGGGGGGCGGGGTGGTGGCGACAGATACGCAGTATTTT
abundance: .; d_gene: TRBD1; j_gene: TRBJ2-5; v_gene: TRBV2; CDR3aa: CASSETGVGEETQYF; CDR3nt: TGTGCCAGCAGTGAGACAGGGGTGGGGGAAGAGACCCAGTACTTC
abundance: once; d_gene: .; j_gene: TRBJ1-2; v_gene: TRBV18; CDR3aa: CASSNAGTNYGYTF; CDR3nt: TGTGCCAGCTCAAACGCAGGGACTAACTATGGCTACACCTTC
abundance: .; d_gene: .; j_gene: TRBJ1-5; v_gene: TRBV28; CDR3aa: CASSFRSISAGQDQPQHF; CDR3nt: TGTGCCAGCAGTTTTAGGTCCATTTCAGCAGGGCAGGACCAGCCCCAGCATTTT
abundance: few; d_gene: .; j_gene: TRBJ1-1; v_gene: TRBV3-1/TRBV3-2; CDR3aa: CASSQVGGDTEAFF; CDR3nt: TGTGCCAGCAGCCAAGTCGGAGGGGACACTGAAGCTTTCTTT
abundance: few; d_gene: .; j_gene: TRBJ1-4; v_gene: TRBV2; CDR3aa: CASSAFQGGDEKLFF; CDR3nt: TGTGCCAGCTCTGCGTTTCAGGGCGGCGATGAAAAACTGTTTTTT
abundance: .; d_gene: TRBD1; j_gene: TRBJ1-2; v_gene: TRBV2; CDR3aa: CASTREQGNGYTF; CDR3nt: TGTGCCAGCACACGAGAACAGGGGAATGGCTACACCTTC
abundance: .; d_gene: .; j_gene: TRBJ1-1; v_gene: TRBV4-3; CDR3aa: CASSQDWQGPMNTEAFF; CDR3nt: TGCGCCAGCAGCCAAGATTGGCAGGGCCCCATGAACACTGAAGCTTTCTTT
abundance: .; d_gene: TRBD2; j_gene: TRBJ2-3; v_gene: TRBV5-4; CDR3aa: CASRSGGTSTDTQYF; CDR3nt: TGTGCCAGCAGATCGGGGGGGACCAGCACAGATACGCAGTATTTT
abundance: .; d_gene: .; j_gene: TRBJ2-1; v_gene: TRBV5-5; CDR3aa: CASSLASGTYNEQFF; CDR3nt: TGTGCCAGCAGCTTGGCCTCCGGGACCTACAATGAGCAGTTCTTC
abundance: .; d_gene: .; j_gene: TRBJ2-7; v_gene: TRBV2; CDR3aa: CASSVGQGYYEQYF; CDR3nt: TGTGCCAGCAGTGTTGGGCAGGGATACTACGAGCAGTACTTC
abundance: .; d_gene: .; j_gene: TRBJ2-2; v_gene: TRBV5-4; CDR3aa: CASSFGFGAGELFF; CDR3nt: .
abundance: .; d_gene: .; j_gene: TRBJ2-1; v_gene: TRBV3-1/TRBV3-2; CDR3aa: CASSQDWTPRGEQFF; CDR3nt: TGTGCCAGCAGCCAAGATTGGACACCCAGGGGTGAGCAGTTCTTC
abundance: .; d_gene: TRBD2; j_gene: TRBJ2-3; v_gene: TRBV6-2/TRBV6-3; CDR3aa: CASSYQRGGRDTQYF; CDR3nt: TGTGCCAGCAGTTACCAGCGGGGGGGCCGAGATACGCAGTATTTT
abundance: once; d_gene: .; j_gene: TRBJ2-7; v_gene: TRBV7-6; CDR3aa: CASSLTPVSRGSSYEQYF; CDR3nt: TGTGCCAGCAGCCTAACCCCGGTGAGTCGGGGGAGCTCCTACGAGCAGTACTTC
abundance: .; d_gene: .; j_gene: TRBJ2-4; v_gene: TRBV11-2; CDR3aa: CASSLDPSDIQYF; CDR3nt: TGTGCCAGCAGCTTAGATCCGTCGGACATTCAGTACTTC
abundance: .; d_gene: TRBD2; j_gene: TRBJ2-1; v_gene: TRBV7-6; CDR3aa: CASSLGTSGGPTEQFF; CDR3nt: TGTGCCAGCAGCTTAGGAACCAGCGGGGGGCCCACGGAGCAGTTCTTC
abundance: .; d_gene: .; j_gene: TRBJ1-5; v_gene: TRBV19; CDR3aa: CASSMLEWPQHF; CDR3nt: TGTGCCAGTAGTATGTTAGAGTGGCCCCAGCATTTT
abundance: .; d_gene: TRBD2; j_gene: TRBJ2-1; v_gene: TRBV7-9; CDR3aa: CASSFGGRDNEQFF; CDR3nt: TGTGCCAGCAGCTTCGGCGGGAGGGACAATGAGCAGTTCTTC
abundance: .; d_gene: .; j_gene: TRBJ2-3; v_gene: TRBV10-2; CDR3aa: CASSRDNGGTDTQYF; CDR3nt: TGCGCCAGCAGTCGGGACAACGGGGGCACAGATACGCAGTATTTT
abundance: once; d_gene: .; j_gene: TRBJ1-2; v_gene: TRBV18; CDR3aa: CASSPEVRLYGYTF; CDR3nt: TGTGCCAGCTCACCAGAGGTCCGACTCTATGGCTACACCTTC
abundance: .; d_gene: TRBD2; j_gene: TRBJ2-2; v_gene: TRBV5-1; CDR3aa: CASSVTSGRFVGELFF; CDR3nt: TGCGCCAGCAGCGTGACTAGCGGGAGATTTGTCGGGGAGCTGTTTTTT
abundance: .; d_gene: TRBD1; j_gene: TRBJ2-2; v_gene: TRBV28; CDR3aa: CASKGQGANTGELFF; CDR3nt: TGTGCCAGCAAGGGACAGGGGGCGAACACCGGGGAGCTGTTTTTT
abundance: .; d_gene: TRBD2; j_gene: TRBJ2-2; v_gene: TRBV5-1; CDR3aa: CASSFNSGGDTGELFF; CDR3nt: TGCGCCAGCAGCTTCAATAGCGGGGGGGACACCGGGGAGCTGTTTTTT
abundance: .; d_gene: .; j_gene: TRBJ2-1; v_gene: TRBV3-1/TRBV3-2; CDR3aa: CASRVQGSNEQFF; CDR3nt: TGTGCCAGCAGAGTACAGGGTAGCAATGAGCAGTTCTTC
abundance: .; d_gene: .; j_gene: TRBJ1-5; v_gene: TRBV3-1/TRBV3-2; CDR3aa: CASSQGGLGGSQPQHF; CDR3nt: TGTGCCAGCAGCCAAGGAGGGCTCGGGGGTAGTCAGCCCCAGCATTTT
abundance: .; d_gene: .; j_gene: TRBJ1-2; v_gene: TRBV7-2; CDR3aa: CASSWSDGGYTF; CDR3nt: TGTGCCAGCAGCTGGAGTGATGGTGGCTACACCTTC
abundance: .; d_gene: TRBD1; j_gene: TRBJ1-5; v_gene: TRBV30; CDR3aa: CAWAARGRQGGNQPQHF; CDR3nt: TGTGCCTGGGCCGCGCGGGGTCGACAGGGAGGCAATCAGCCCCAGCATTTT
abundance: .; d_gene: .; j_gene: TRBJ1-1; v_gene: TRBV28; CDR3aa: CASRLVNTEAFF; CDR3nt: TGTGCCAGCAGACTTGTAAACACTGAAGCTTTCTTT
abundance: .; d_gene: TRBD1; j_gene: TRBJ2-5; v_gene: TRBV7-9; CDR3aa: CASSLSRGQEETQYF; CDR3nt: TGTGCCAGCAGCTTATCAAGGGGGCAAGAAGAGACCCAGTACTTC
abundance: .; d_gene: .; j_gene: TRBJ1-1; v_gene: TRBV28; CDR3aa: CASSLPRDATEAFF; CDR3nt: TGTGCCAGCAGTTTACCCCGGGATGCCACTGAAGCTTTCTTT
abundance: few; d_gene: .; j_gene: TRBJ1-3; v_gene: TRBV6-2/TRBV6-3; CDR3aa: CASSYSSGGRRNTIYF; CDR3nt: TGTGCCAGCAGTTACTCCTCCGGGGGAAGGAGAAACACCATATATTTT
abundance: .; d_gene: TRBD1; j_gene: TRBJ1-2; v_gene: TRBV19; CDR3aa: CASHRDRGEDGYTF; CDR3nt: TGTGCCAGCCACCGGGACAGGGGAGAAGATGGCTACACCTTC
abundance: .; d_gene: .; j_gene: TRBJ2-2; v_gene: TRBV7-3; CDR3aa: CASSSRDTGELFF; CDR3nt: TGTGCCAGCAGCTCCAGGGACACCGGGGAGCTGTTTTTT
abundance: .; d_gene: TRBD2; j_gene: TRBJ2-1; v_gene: TRBV27; CDR3aa: CASSSRGLQGYNEQFF; CDR3nt: TGTGCCAGCAGTTCCCGGGGACTACAAGGCTACAATGAGCAGTTCTTC